The 27 T cell receptor beta chains given below trace back to one sample, sequenced in a study of cytomegalovirus exposure and HLA in healthy donors. PCR employed 60 Vbeta and 13 Jbeta primers. The data were produced by immunoSEQ multiplex PCR, yet TCRdb's version contains in-frame clones alone and is incomplete. This sample has about 190,000 clones, with roughly 77% found just once. The specimen sequenced was PBMCs. The receptors here all came from a man aged 30-40 years in good health and CMV-seropositive.

This chain connects TRBV30 to TRBJ2-5; D might be TRBD2 (5 bases). With 4 bases removed from V and 5 bases from J, the gap between germline ends came to 8 bases. CDR1 and CDR2 (germline): GTSNPN, SVGIG (reference sequence). The CDR3 consists of 11 residues. The CDR3 region has the DNA TGTGCCTGGACTAGCTATGAGACCCAGTACTTC. Protein: CAWTSYETQYF. The full variable domain, its missing parts supplied by reference TRBV30 and TRBJ2-5, is SQTIHQWPATLVQPVGSPLSLECTVEGTSNPNLYWYRQAAGRGLQLLFYSVGIGQISSEVPQNLSASRPQDRQFILSSKKLLLSDSGFYLCAWTSYETQYFGPGTRLLVL.

The chain links TRBV10-3 to TRBJ1-2; TRBD1 might be the D (5 bases). Deletions cut 0 bases from V and 6 bases from J, with 11 bases between. The CDR3 is 14 amino acids. Germline assignment: CDR1 ENHRY and CDR2 SYGVKD. CDR3 region: CAISESGPSNGYTF. In DNA, the CDR3 is TGTGCCATCAGTGAGTCGGGGCCAAGCAATGGCTACACCTTC.

This clone turned up a few times. The V call is TRBV28, the J call TRBJ2-7; 9 nucleotides match TRBD2. V gave up 1 base and J gave up 0 bases; unmatched junction bases: 7. This CDR3 contains 17 residues. Germline values: CDR1 MDHEN, CDR2 SYDVKM. Written as DNA, the CDR3 is TGTGCCAGCAGTTTATACGGACTAGCGTCCAGCTCCTACGAGCAGTACTTC. As protein: CASSLYGLASSSYEQYF. Full variable domain (rest looked up from reference TRBV28 and TRBJ2-7): DVKVTQSSRYLVKRTGEKVFLECVQDMDHENMFWYRQDPGLGLRLIYFSYDVKMKEKGDIPEGYSVSREKKERFSLILESASTNQTSMYLCASSLYGLASSSYEQYFGPGTRLTVT.

This chain joins TRBV5-4 and TRBJ1-1, with D uncertain. The germline V and J ends were trimmed by 5 bases and 0 bases, with 11 bases remaining between them. CDR1 and CDR2 from the germline V gene are SGHNT and YYREEE (reference sequence). There are 14 residues in the CDR3. Written as DNA, the CDR3 is TGTGCCAGCAGTGAGGGAGGCATGAACACTGAAGCTTTCTTT. Protein: CASSEGGMNTEAFF.

The chain joins TRBV11-2 to TRBJ2-3; D unresolved. The CDR3 length is 12 residues. Trimming left V 8 bases short and J 5 bases short, with 11 bases between. Germline CDR1 and CDR2: SGHAT and FQNNGV. The CDR3 nucleotides read TGTGCCAGCGGCAGTTCAGTAGATACGCAGTATTTT. This sequence encodes CASGSSVDTQYF.

The chain carries TRBV18 and TRBJ2-5, with TRBD2 matching over 11 bases. Germline assignment: CDR1 KGHSH and CDR2 LQKENI. Trimming cost V 4 bases and J 2 bases; bases outside gene matches: 6. This CDR3 contains 16 residues. The CDR3: CASSLLAGGLQETQYF. Written as DNA, the CDR3 is TGTGCCAGCTCACTGCTAGCGGGAGGTTTACAAGAGACCCAGTACTTC. Full variable domain (missing parts from reference TRBV18 and TRBJ2-5): NAGVMQNPRHLVRRRGQEARLRCSPMKGHSHVYWYRQLPEEGLKFMVYLQKENIIDESGMPKERFSAEFPKEGPSILRIQQVVRGDSAAYFCASSLLAGGLQETQYFGPGTRLLVL.

This clone was counted a few times. The gene calls are TRBV5-5 and TRBJ1-2, with D hard to call. Trimming took 4 bases from V and 4 from J, leaving 20 bases between them. CDR1 SGHKS and CDR2 YYEKEE come from the germline V gene (reference sequence). The CDR3 has 16 amino acids. The CDR3 region has the DNA TGTGCCAGCAGCCCTATCCTCACACGGCGGGCCTATGGCTACACCTTC. This codes for CASSPILTRRAYGYTF.

This clone has a handful of counts. The chain is built from TRBV5-1 and TRBJ2-7, with 7 bases fitting TRBD1. This CDR3 is built from 15 residues. Germline V gene lookup returns CDR1 SGHRS and CDR2 YFSETQ. The junction had 8 bases not matched to a gene; V was cut back by 4 bases and J by 1 base. The CDR3 spells CASSRPGQPSYEQYF. The CDR3 DNA sequence: TGCGCCAGCAGCCGCCCGGGACAGCCTTCCTACGAGCAGTACTTC.

This clone showed up just a few times. J is TRBJ1-4 and V is TRBV19; 10 bases agree with TRBD1. This CDR3 is built from 13 residues. The germline gives CDR1 LNHDA, CDR2 SQIVND (reference sequence). With 11 bases clipped from V and 5 bases from J, the junction kept 5 bases outside the gene matches. CDR3 nucleotide sequence: TGTGCCTCTTGGGACAGGGGAAATGAAAAACTGTTTTTT. Translation gives CASWDRGNEKLFF. The full variable domain, its missing parts supplied by reference TRBV19 and TRBJ1-4, is DGGITQSPKYLFRKEGQNVTLSCEQNLNHDAMYWYRQDPGQGLRLIYYSQIVNDFQKGDIAEGYSVSREKKESFPLTVTSAQKNPTAFYLCASWDRGNEKLFFGSGTQLSVL.

The DNA of the CDR3 is TGTGCCAGCTCACCAGTCGGACTAGCGAGGACAGATACGCAGTATTTT. It codes for CASSPVGLARTDTQYF. The V call is TRBV18, the J call TRBJ2-3, with 9 nucleotides matching TRBD2. CDR3 size: 16 residues. The J segment lost 3 bases and the V segment lost 2 bases, leaving 6 bases of the junction unmatched. The germline gives CDR1 KGHSH, CDR2 LQKENI.

The V and J genes are TRBV6-5 and TRBJ2-1, with 13 positions matching TRBD2. The CDR3 is 15 amino acids. Trimming removed 5 bases from V and 2 bases from J; junction bases left unmatched: 0. CDR1 and CDR2 from the germline V gene are MNHEY and SVGAGI. The CDR3 DNA follows: TGTGCCAGCAGTGGGACTAGCGGGACCTACAATGAGCAGTTCTTC. It translates to CASSGTSGTYNEQFF.

The V and J genes are TRBV11-3 and TRBJ1-3; D possibly corresponds to TRBD1 (6 bases). Germline assignment: CDR1 SGHNT and CDR2 YENEEA. The CDR3 runs to 17 residues. With 8 bases removed from V and 4 bases from J, the gap between germline ends came to 24 bases. CDR3 amino acids: CASQPLAGAGVGNTIYF. CDR3 sequence (DNA): TGTGCCAGCCAACCATTAGCTGGGGCAGGGGTCGGAAACACCATATATTTT.

The chain carries TRBV9 and TRBJ2-1; TRBD2 agrees at 10 bases. Per germline, CDR1 SGDLS and CDR2 YYNGEE. V dropped 5 bases and J dropped 9; count of bases not matched to a gene: 5. CDR3 size: 13 residues. The CDR3 loop is CASRASGSGEQFF. In DNA form, the CDR3 reads TGTGCCAGCAGGGCTAGCGGGAGTGGTGAGCAGTTCTTC.

The rearrangement links TRBV6-5 to TRBJ1-5; possible D gene TRBD1, 5 bases. Deletions cut 2 bases from V and 3 bases from J, with 11 bases between. CDR3 length: 15 residues. Germline V gene sequence: CDR1 MNHEY, CDR2 SVGAGI. The CDR3 is CASSYQGPANQPQHF. CDR3 sequence (DNA): TGTGCCAGCAGTTACCAGGGTCCCGCCAATCAGCCCCAGCATTTT.

The V call is TRBV5-1, the J call TRBJ2-5, with 10 bases matching TRBD2. The CDR3 loop spans 18 amino acids. Germline V gene lookup returns CDR1 SGHRS and CDR2 YFSETQ. J gave up 3 bases and V 1 base, and 12 bases lay outside the gene matches. CDR3 loop: CASSLTGVTSGHKETQYF. As DNA, the CDR3 is TGCGCCAGCAGCTTGACAGGGGTGACTAGCGGGCACAAAGAGACCCAGTACTTC.

The V gene is TRBV30, the J gene TRBJ1-2; 8 bases line up with TRBD1. The junction had 3 bases not matched to a gene; V was cut back by 5 bases and J by 4 bases. This CDR3 spans 12 amino acids. Germline assignment: CDR1 GTSNPN and CDR2 SVGIG (reference sequence). CDR3 sequence reads: CAWGTGVYGYTF. The CDR3 coding sequence is TGTGCCTGGGGGACAGGAGTCTATGGCTACACCTTC. Full variable domain (rest looked up from reference TRBV30 and TRBJ1-2): SQTIHQWPATLVQPVGSPLSLECTVEGTSNPNLYWYRQAAGRGLQLLFYSVGIGQISSEVPQNLSASRPQDRQFILSSKKLLLSDSGFYLCAWGTGVYGYTFGSGTRLTVV.

V is TRBV2 and J is TRBJ2-7; D perhaps matches TRBD2 (6 bases). CDR1 SNHLY and CDR2 FYNNEI come from the germline V gene. Trimming removed 6 bases at V and 9 bases at J, with 15 bases between. This CDR3 contains 12 residues. This CDR3 reads CASRPEGRRQYF. The CDR3 region has the DNA TGTGCCAGCAGACCGGAGGGCAGGCGGCAGTACTTC.

The V and J genes are TRBV10-3 and TRBJ2-3; 7 bases agree with TRBD2. Germline V lookup: CDR1 ENHRY, CDR2 SYGVKD. V shed 7 bases, J shed 5 bases, and the junction held 6 bases outside the gene matches. The CDR3 is 13 amino acids. CDR3 nucleotide sequence: TGTGCCATCAAAGCGGCGGGGGAAGATACGCAGTATTTT. This encodes CAIKAAGEDTQYF.

Only a few counts were recorded for this clone. DNA for the CDR3: TGCGCCAGCAGCCAAGACGGGGTCCCCTACAATGAGCAGTTCTTC. This encodes CASSQDGVPYNEQFF. V gene TRBV4-1 combines with J gene TRBJ2-1; TRBD2 might be the D (5 bases). The CDR3 is 15 residues long. Trimming removed 0 bases from V and 2 bases from J, with 8 bases in between. From germline, CDR1 is MGHRA and CDR2 YSYEKL.

The genes are TRBV5-1 and TRBJ2-7; D is perhaps TRBD1 (5 bases). Trimming stripped 1 base from V and 6 bases from J, with 14 bases between. The CDR3 is 14 amino acids. Germline V gene lookup returns CDR1 SGHRS and CDR2 YFSETQ. The CDR3 reads CASSLIQGSGEQYF. In DNA, the CDR3 is TGCGCCAGCAGCTTGATCCAGGGTTCGGGCGAGCAGTACTTC.

V is TRBV6-6 and J is TRBJ1-1, with D unresolved. CDR1 and CDR2 from the germline V gene are MNHNY and SVGAGI (reference sequence). The CDR3 runs 12 residues. Trimming shortened V by 4 bases and J by 4 bases, and 7 bases separated the two germline ends. The CDR3 DNA reads TGTGCCAGCAGTTCAGTCAGCACTGAAGCTTTCTTT. Protein sequence: CASSSVSTEAFF.

The V gene is TRBV9, the J gene TRBJ2-1, with D uncertain. Germline values: CDR1 SGDLS, CDR2 YYNGEE. The CDR3 length is 14 residues. The V gene lost 3 bases and the J gene lost 3 bases, with 10 bases spanning the gap. This CDR3 reads CASSEMALYNEQFF. The CDR3 nucleotides read TGTGCCAGCAGCGAAATGGCCCTCTACAATGAGCAGTTCTTC.

V and J are TRBV2 and TRBJ2-1, with 7 bases fitting TRBD1. Trimming took 8 bases from V and 0 from J; bases not matched to a gene: 4. Germline CDR1 is SNHLY and CDR2 is FYNNEI. This CDR3 spans 14 amino acids. Written as DNA, the CDR3 is TGTGCCAGCTCGGACAGGAGCTCCTACAATGAGCAGTTCTTC. Its translation is CASSDRSSYNEQFF.

This clone was picked up one time. The J gene is TRBJ1-1, the V gene TRBV19, with D perhaps matching TRBD1 (6 bases). The V gene lost 4 bases and the J gene lost 3 bases, with 9 bases spanning the gap. Looked up from germline, CDR1 is LNHDA and CDR2 is SQIVND (reference sequence). The CDR3 runs 13 residues. CDR3: CASSRTGYTEAFF. The DNA for the CDR3 is TGTGCCAGTAGTAGAACAGGGTACACTGAAGCTTTCTTT.

This clone was seen just once. The rearrangement uses TRBV6-4 and TRBJ2-3, with a weak D call TRBD2 (7 bases). The CDR3 spans 15 residues. Germline loops: CDR1 MRHNA, CDR2 SNTAGT. The germline V and J ends were trimmed by 3 bases and 4 bases, with 14 bases remaining between them. This CDR3 is CASSDEGGRADTQYF. CDR3 bases: TGTGCCAGCAGTGATGAGGGGGGGAGGGCAGATACGCAGTATTTT.

The genes are TRBV5-4 and TRBJ2-2; 11 bases are a match to TRBD2. J gave up 5 bases and V 3 bases, and 12 bases lay outside the gene matches. Germline loops: CDR1 SGHNT, CDR2 YYREEE (reference sequence). The CDR3 consists of 18 residues. For the CDR3, the DNA is TGTGCCAGCAGCTCCTTAGCGGGAGGGCCGTCGGGGACCGGGGAGCTGTTTTTT. Translating gives CASSSLAGGPSGTGELFF.

This clone was detected only a few times. V is TRBV21-1 and J is TRBJ1-2. TRBV21-1 corresponds to a pseudogene. The CDR3 is made up of 16 amino acids. This chain's CDR3 is CASSKWEPGLPYGYTF. For the CDR3, the DNA is TGTGCCAGCAGCAAATGGGAGCCGGGACTGCCCTATGGCTACACCTTC.